Listed here is a single TCR beta chain. Its antigen target is currently unknown. The sample holds no much larger clone one base away, and base qualities are not on file. The TCR beta CDR3 regions were amplified from RNA transcripts. The TCR CDR3 was subjected to a first round of RT-PCR using the HTBI primer set and the Qiagen OneStep RT-PCR kit. A second multiplex PCR round built the libraries, followed by size selection and purification. Libraries were sequenced paired-end with 100 bp reads on an Illumina HiSeq2000. Concerning the study's data processing: SOAPnuke was used to process the raw data, throwing out any read that contained adapters or uncalled bases, had a mean Phred below 15, or lacked an exact constant-primer or identifier match. COPE v1.2.5 was used to merge high-quality paired reads, and clonotypes were defined as unique nucleotide sequences. MiTCR v1.1 was used to align the clonotypes against IMGT TRBV, TRBD and TRBJ reference segments. The analysis included only V-J combinations with a frequency above 0.0001, which together covered around 99% of the repertoires. A TCS score was defined as the ratio between F50 (clonal expansion) and ExV (chaos), using BLOSUM62-based TCRdist between CDR3 peptides within each V-J. Welch's t-statistics and random forest reduced fewer than 550 V-J features to 10 to 15, which were used in a naive Bayes classifier (R e1071). TCRdb reran the public reads through fastp at Q25 and MiXCR, keeping productive beta chains. Rows are unified per CDR3 protein, each entry keeping the most common DNA and genes. TCRdb, rather than the study authors, made the V and J calls. In this sample the table shows around 690,000 distinct CDR3 sequences, under 25% of which occur a single time. The leading ten clones occupy 30% to 40% of the sample.

The CDR3 goes from the cysteine to the phenylalanine over 16 residues. Only the CDR3 region is kept as DNA, spanning 48 bases read in frame from base 1. V is clipped by 5 bases and J by 6 bases, and the sequence between their germline boundaries is 20 bases long. Sequences MNHEY (CDR1) and SVGEGT (CDR2) are obtained from the germline V gene. This entry belongs to a study of T cells in Graves' hyperthyroidism and ophthalmopathy (dated by TCRdb to between 2019 and 2020). Concerning the study at large: Peripheral blood was collected at initial diagnosis, before any treatment. To identify TCR V-J signatures that set the groups apart, the researchers used a discovery cohort of about a hundred patients, made up of approximately 43 with Graves' ophthalmopathy and approximately 57 with stable Graves' hyperthyroidism. Prospective prediction of ophthalmopathy was tested in an independent validation cohort of fewer than 20 hyperthyroidism patients and 15 to 17 patients who later progressed to ophthalmopathy. The roughly 100 discovery patients were randomly divided into training and test sets at a 7:3 ratio. The study also compared thyroid tissue and blood T-cell repertoires from roughly 6 Graves' hyperthyroidism patients. After sampling, hyperthyroidism patients received methimazole starting at 30 mg daily, and ophthalmopathy patients received high-dose intravenous methylprednisolone. The paper describes TCR Vbeta CDR3 sequencing of some 130 peripheral blood samples, made up of roughly 40 ophthalmopathy patients, approximately 73 hyperthyroidism patients and approximately 17 progressor patients.

Moderately to severely active disease, a Clinical Activity Score of at least 3, a NOSPECS grade of at least 4, and a duration under 3 months were present in ophthalmopathy patients. Patients with uncontrolled infections, other autoimmune diseases, pregnancy or lactation were excluded. Diagnoses were based on clinical symptoms, serum thyroxine and TRAb, thyroid ultrasound and orbital computed tomography. PBMCs were separated from roughly 10 ml of fresh peripheral blood using Ficoll-Paque density gradient centrifugation. Total RNA was extracted using Trizol reagent, and RNA quality was assessed on an Agilent 2100 Bioanalyzer. The paper as a whole reports these results and caveats: In validation, the model predicted progression to ophthalmopathy with 65% to 71% sensitivity and less than 80% specificity, a median of 6.5 months before onset. No statistical method was used to set the sample size in advance, and investigators knew the group allocation. In cross-validation, a model built on a 13 V-J signature told ophthalmopathy apart from stable hyperthyroidism with approximately 90% sensitivity and 81% to 82% specificity, and in testing the same model reached 80%/75%. Blood samples also contained most of the expanded thyroid clonotypes (frequency above 0.001), which suggests that blood repertoires may reflect thyroid immune responses.

The chain couples TRBV6-2 or TRBV6-3 to TRBJ1-5, with TRBD1 as a weak D call on 5 bases. Sequenced input: blood. The TCR was taken from a man aged 25-40 years with Graves' ophthalmopathy. The CDR3 in this case is CASSGSGTGILQPQHF. DNA sequence: TGTGCCAGCAGTGGATCCGGGACGGGGATTCTTCAGCCCCAGCATTTT.